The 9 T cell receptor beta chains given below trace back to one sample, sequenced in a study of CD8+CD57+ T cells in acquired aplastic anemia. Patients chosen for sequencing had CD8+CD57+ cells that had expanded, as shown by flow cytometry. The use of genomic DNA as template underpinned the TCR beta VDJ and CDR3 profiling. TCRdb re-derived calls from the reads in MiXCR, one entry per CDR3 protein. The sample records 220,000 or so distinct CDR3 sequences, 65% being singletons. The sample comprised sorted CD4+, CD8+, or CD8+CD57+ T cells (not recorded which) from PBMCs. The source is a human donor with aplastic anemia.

The CDR3 coding sequence is TGCAGTGCTAGCGACACACGGGTCTACGAGCAGTACTTC. The encoded protein is CSASDTRVYEQYF. This rearrangement joins TRBV20-1 to TRBJ2-7, with D unresolved. V dropped 3 bases and J dropped 3 bases, with 12 bases sitting between them. Germline V CDR1 and CDR2: DFQATT, SNEGSKA (reference sequence). The CDR3 is made up of 13 amino acids.

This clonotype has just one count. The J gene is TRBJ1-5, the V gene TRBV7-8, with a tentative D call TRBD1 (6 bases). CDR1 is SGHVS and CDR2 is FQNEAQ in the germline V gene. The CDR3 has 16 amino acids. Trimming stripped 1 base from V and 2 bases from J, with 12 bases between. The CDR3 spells CASSLVANRGNQPQHF. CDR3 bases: TGTGCCAGCAGCTTAGTCGCGAACAGGGGCAATCAGCCCCAGCATTTT.

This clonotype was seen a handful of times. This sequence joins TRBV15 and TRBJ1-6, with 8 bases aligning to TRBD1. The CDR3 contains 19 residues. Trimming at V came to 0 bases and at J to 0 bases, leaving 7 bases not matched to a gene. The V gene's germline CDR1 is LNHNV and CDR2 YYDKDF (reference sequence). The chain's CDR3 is CATSRDLPGQDSYNSPLHF. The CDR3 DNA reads TGTGCCACCAGCAGAGATCTCCCGGGACAGGACTCCTATAATTCACCCCTCCACTTT.

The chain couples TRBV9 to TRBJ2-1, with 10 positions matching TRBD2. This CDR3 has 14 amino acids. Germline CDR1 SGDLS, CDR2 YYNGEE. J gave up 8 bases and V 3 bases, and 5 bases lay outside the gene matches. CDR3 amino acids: CASSARSGGDEQFF. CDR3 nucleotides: TGTGCCAGCAGCGCCAGGAGCGGGGGGGATGAGCAGTTCTTC. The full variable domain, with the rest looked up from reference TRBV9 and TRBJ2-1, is DSGVTQTPKHLITATGQRVTLRCSPRSGDLSVYWYQQSLDQGLQFLIQYYNGEERAKGNILERFSAQQFPDLHSELNLSSLELGDSALYFCASSARSGGDEQFFGPGTRLTVL.

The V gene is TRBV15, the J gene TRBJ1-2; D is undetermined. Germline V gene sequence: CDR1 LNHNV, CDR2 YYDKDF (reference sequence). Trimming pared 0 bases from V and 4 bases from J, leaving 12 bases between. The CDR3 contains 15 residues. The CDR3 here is CATSRDTPGIYGYTF. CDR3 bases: TGTGCCACCAGCAGAGATACCCCGGGGATCTATGGCTACACCTTC.

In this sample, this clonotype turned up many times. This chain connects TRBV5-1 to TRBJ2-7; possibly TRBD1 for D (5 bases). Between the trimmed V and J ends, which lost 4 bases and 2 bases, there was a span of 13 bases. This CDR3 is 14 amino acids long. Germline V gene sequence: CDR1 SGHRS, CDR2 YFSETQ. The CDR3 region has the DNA TGCGCCAGCAGCGACTCTCAGGGCACCTACGAGCAGTACTTC. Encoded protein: CASSDSQGTYEQYF.

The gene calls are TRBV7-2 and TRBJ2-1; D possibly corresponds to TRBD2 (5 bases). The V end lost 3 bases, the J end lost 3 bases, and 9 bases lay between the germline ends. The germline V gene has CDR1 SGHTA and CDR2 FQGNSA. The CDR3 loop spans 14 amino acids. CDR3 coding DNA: TGTGCCAGCAGCTTTAACCGGGACTACAATGAGCAGTTCTTC. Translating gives CASSFNRDYNEQFF.

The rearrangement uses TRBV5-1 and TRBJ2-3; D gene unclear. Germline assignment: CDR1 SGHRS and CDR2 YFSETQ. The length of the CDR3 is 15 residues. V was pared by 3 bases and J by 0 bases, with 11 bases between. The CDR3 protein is CASSSNVLSTDTQYF. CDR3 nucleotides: TGCGCCAGCAGCTCCAACGTGTTAAGCACAGATACGCAGTATTTT.

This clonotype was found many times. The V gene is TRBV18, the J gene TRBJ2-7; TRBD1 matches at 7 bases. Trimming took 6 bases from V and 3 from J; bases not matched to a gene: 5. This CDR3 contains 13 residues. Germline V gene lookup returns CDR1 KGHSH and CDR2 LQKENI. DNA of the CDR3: TGTGCCAGCTCGCCCGGGACAGTCTACGAGCAGTACTTC. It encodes CASSPGTVYEQYF.